This TCR beta chain was profiled in a study of blood T cell repertoires in COVID-19. Across the study: COVID-19 samples, acute and convalescent, were from the United States, Italy and Spain. T cells, B-cell-depleted T cells, or PBMCs supplied cDNA or gDNA.

Original data processing: Quantification of nucleated cells was approximated via reference gene primer amplification. Assay used: immunoSEQ multiplex PCR; TCRdb lists only in-frame clones, some missing. D and trimming come from the DNA, and the V and J calls and clone size come from that table. Among around 99,000 clones listed, around three quarters were seen once. J lost 4 bases, V lost 6 bases, and 7 bases had no gene match. The CDR3 spans 14 residues. Germline V lookup: CDR1 LNHDA, CDR2 SQIVND (reference sequence). The V call is TRBV19, the J call TRBJ2-5, with TRBD1 identical over 8 bases. The TCR originated in a human donor in a cohort sampled during active or convalescent COVID-19. Sequencing was performed on peripheral blood. The CDR3 DNA reads as TGTGCCAGTAGAATGACAGGGGTGGGAGAGACCCAGTACTTC. Translated, it gives CASRMTGVGETQYF.